Sequencing of this T cell receptor (beta chain) was carried out in a study of T cell changes during pregnancy in multiple sclerosis. Sequencing was performed with immunoSEQ multiplex PCR; in TCRdb, only in-frame clones are kept and a portion is missing. The data contain about 67,000 clones, approximately 91% of them singletons. This clone has just one count. The V end lost 2 bases, the J end lost 4 bases, and 8 bases lay between the germline ends. The CDR3 spans 14 residues. Per germline, CDR1 MNHEY and CDR2 SMNVEV (reference sequence). This clonotype was sampled from a female donor with multiple sclerosis, enrolled in a pregnancy study. This rearrangement joins TRBV27 to TRBJ2-2, with a weak D call TRBD1 (5 bases). The starting material was peripheral blood, obtained in the second trimester of pregnancy. The CDR3 is CASSLSQGTGELFF. CDR3 nucleotides: TGTGCCAGCAGTTTAAGTCAGGGCACCGGGGAGCTGTTTTTT.